This entry features one T cell receptor beta chain sequence. The study separated CD4+ cells into CD45RA+ naive and CD45RA-negative memory subsets. These data come from a study of shared clonotypes between healthy human individuals. There are 12 residues in the CDR3. V dropped 7 bases and J dropped 6 bases, with 11 bases sitting between them. Germline V lookup: CDR1 MNHEY, CDR2 SMNVEV (reference sequence). Profiled with immunoSEQ multiplex PCR; TCRdb holds only in-frame clones, not every one. The data hold 2,500,000 or so clones, with roughly 93% observed a single time. This sequence joins TRBV27 and TRBJ2-3, with D possibly TRBD1 on 5 matching bases. The sequencing sample was made of naive CD4+ T cells from PBMCs. Stated subset: CD45RA+ positively selected. This clonotype was obtained from a man between 18 and 29 years old in good health. Some clones in this sample may be carry-over from other donors' samples. The CDR3 region has the DNA TGTGCCAGCATGGGGCGTGGGGATACGCAGTATTTT. It yields the protein CASMGRGDTQYF.